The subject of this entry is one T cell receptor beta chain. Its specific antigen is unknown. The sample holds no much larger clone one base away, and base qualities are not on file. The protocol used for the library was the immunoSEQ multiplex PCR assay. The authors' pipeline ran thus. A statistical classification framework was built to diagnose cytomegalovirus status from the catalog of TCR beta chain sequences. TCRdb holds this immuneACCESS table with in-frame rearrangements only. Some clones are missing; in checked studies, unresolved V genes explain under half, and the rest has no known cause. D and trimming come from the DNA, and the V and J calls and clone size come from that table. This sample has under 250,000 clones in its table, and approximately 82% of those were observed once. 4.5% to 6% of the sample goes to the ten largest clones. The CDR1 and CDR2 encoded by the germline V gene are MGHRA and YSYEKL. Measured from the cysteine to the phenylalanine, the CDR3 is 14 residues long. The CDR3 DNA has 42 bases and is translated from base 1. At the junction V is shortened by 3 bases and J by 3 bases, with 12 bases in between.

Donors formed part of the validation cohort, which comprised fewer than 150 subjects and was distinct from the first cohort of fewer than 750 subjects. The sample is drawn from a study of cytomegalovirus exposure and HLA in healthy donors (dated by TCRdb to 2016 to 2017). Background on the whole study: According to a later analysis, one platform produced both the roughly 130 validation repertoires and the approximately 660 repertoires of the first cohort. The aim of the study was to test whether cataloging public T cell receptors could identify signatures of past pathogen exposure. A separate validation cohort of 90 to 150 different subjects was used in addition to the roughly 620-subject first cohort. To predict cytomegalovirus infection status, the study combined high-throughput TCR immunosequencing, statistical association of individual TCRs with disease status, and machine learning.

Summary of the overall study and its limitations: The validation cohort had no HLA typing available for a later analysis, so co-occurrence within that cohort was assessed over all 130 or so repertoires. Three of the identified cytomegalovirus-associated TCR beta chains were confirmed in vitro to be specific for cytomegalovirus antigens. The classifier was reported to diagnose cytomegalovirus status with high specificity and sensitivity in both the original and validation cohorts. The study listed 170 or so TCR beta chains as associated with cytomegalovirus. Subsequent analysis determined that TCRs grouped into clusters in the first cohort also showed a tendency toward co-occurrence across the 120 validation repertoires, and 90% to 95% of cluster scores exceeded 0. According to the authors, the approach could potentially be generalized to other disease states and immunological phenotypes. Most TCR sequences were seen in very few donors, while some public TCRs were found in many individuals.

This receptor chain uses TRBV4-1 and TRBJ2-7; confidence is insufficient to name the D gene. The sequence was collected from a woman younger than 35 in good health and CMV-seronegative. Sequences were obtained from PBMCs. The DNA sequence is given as TGCGCCAGCAGCCACGGACGGGCGAACTACGAGCAGTACTTC. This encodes CASSHGRANYEQYF.